A selection of T cell receptor beta chains follows, all from one sample in a study of T cells in tuberculosis. Measured with immunoSEQ multiplex PCR; TCRdb has only the in-frame clones, and not every one. The data contain 20,000 to 25,000 clones, roughly 97% of them singletons. Input material: PBMCs. These receptors all come from a donor aged 10 to 29 with latent tuberculosis or without tuberculosis infection. CDR3s include the opening cysteine and the closing phenylalanine or tryptophan. The order of the fields is D gene, J gene, V gene, clone size, CDR3 length, CDR3 protein, CDR3 DNA. D genes are given only for firm matches. The size of a clone is reported for some rows only, either as once, few or many, or as a class for expanded clones.

d_call: NA; j_call: TRBJ2-7; v_call: TRBV15; clone_size: NA; cdr3_length: 14; cdr3_aa: CATSRPQGGYEQYF; cdr3_nt: TGTGCCACCAGCAGACCCCAGGGGGGCTACGAGCAGTACTTC
d_call: NA; j_call: TRBJ2-3; v_call: TRBV28; clone_size: NA; cdr3_length: 17; cdr3_aa: CASSFTPPGRSGDTQYF; cdr3_nt: TGTGCCAGCAGTTTTACGCCGCCAGGCCGTTCGGGGGATACGCAGTATTTT
d_call: NA; j_call: TRBJ1-4; v_call: TRBV15; clone_size: NA; cdr3_length: 17; cdr3_aa: CATSRDAGGSGNEKLFF; cdr3_nt: TGTGCCACCAGCAGAGATGCCGGGGGGTCGGGTAATGAAAAACTGTTTTTT
d_call: NA; j_call: TRBJ2-7; v_call: TRBV4-3; clone_size: NA; cdr3_length: 11; cdr3_aa: CASSDNYEQYF; cdr3_nt: TGCGCCAGCAGCGACAACTACGAGCAGTACTTC
d_call: NA; j_call: TRBJ2-2; v_call: TRBV11-2; clone_size: NA; cdr3_length: 14; cdr3_aa: CATRRTPNTGELFF; cdr3_nt: TGTGCCACAAGGAGAACTCCGAACACCGGGGAGCTGTTTTTT
d_call: NA; j_call: TRBJ2-5; v_call: TRBV5-1; clone_size: NA; cdr3_length: 18; cdr3_aa: CASSSPALGTRGKETQYF; cdr3_nt: TGCGCCAGCAGCTCCCCCGCCCTTGGGACTCGCGGAAAAGAGACCCAGTACTTC
d_call: NA; j_call: TRBJ2-7; v_call: TRBV7-9; clone_size: NA; cdr3_length: 12; cdr3_aa: CASSSSSYEQYF; cdr3_nt: TGTGCCAGCAGCTCCAGCTCCTACGAGCAGTACTTC
d_call: NA; j_call: TRBJ2-1; v_call: TRBV10-3; clone_size: NA; cdr3_length: 11; cdr3_aa: CAISLSNEQFF; cdr3_nt: TGTGCCATCAGCCTGAGTAATGAGCAGTTCTTC
d_call: TRBD1; j_call: TRBJ1-1; v_call: TRBV5-1; clone_size: NA; cdr3_length: 17; cdr3_aa: CASSLDVRGRGDTEAFF; cdr3_nt: TGCGCCAGCAGCTTGGATGTCAGGGGGCGCGGGGACACTGAAGCTTTCTTT
d_call: TRBD2; j_call: TRBJ2-1; v_call: TRBV4-1; clone_size: NA; cdr3_length: 19; cdr3_aa: CASSQHSLAGPEVYNEQFF; cdr3_nt: TGCGCCAGCAGCCAGCACAGTCTAGCGGGTCCGGAGGTCTACAATGAGCAGTTCTTC
d_call: NA; j_call: TRBJ2-7; v_call: TRBV2; clone_size: NA; cdr3_length: 13; cdr3_aa: CASSGGGEREQYF; cdr3_nt: TGTGCCAGCAGTGGAGGGGGGGAGCGCGAGCAGTACTTC
d_call: NA; j_call: TRBJ1-2; v_call: TRBV7-2; clone_size: NA; cdr3_length: 15; cdr3_aa: CASSLSGAQKDGYTF; cdr3_nt: TGTGCCAGCAGCCTATCAGGGGCCCAAAAGGATGGCTACACCTTC
d_call: NA; j_call: TRBJ1-2; v_call: TRBV7-2; clone_size: NA; cdr3_length: 15; cdr3_aa: CASSLVRGGGYGYTF; cdr3_nt: TGTGCCAGCAGCTTAGTTAGGGGGGGTGGCTATGGCTACACCTTC
d_call: NA; j_call: TRBJ2-3; v_call: TRBV10-2; clone_size: NA; cdr3_length: 12; cdr3_aa: CASRLKLDTQYF; cdr3_nt: TGCGCCAGCAGACTTAAGTTAGATACGCAGTATTTT
d_call: NA; j_call: TRBJ1-2; v_call: TRBV6-5; clone_size: NA; cdr3_length: 12; cdr3_aa: CASRKTDYGYTF; cdr3_nt: TGTGCCAGCAGAAAGACAGACTATGGCTACACCTTC
d_call: NA; j_call: TRBJ2-7; v_call: TRBV6-5; clone_size: NA; cdr3_length: 14; cdr3_aa: CASMGGGGIHEQYF; cdr3_nt: TGTGCCAGCATGGGGGGAGGCGGGATCCACGAGCAGTACTTC
d_call: NA; j_call: TRBJ1-2; v_call: TRBV7-2; clone_size: NA; cdr3_length: 15; cdr3_aa: CASSLGPRQSNGYTF; cdr3_nt: TGTGCCAGCAGCTTAGGGCCGCGACAGTCCAATGGCTACACCTTC
d_call: TRBD2; j_call: TRBJ2-1; v_call: TRBV29-1; clone_size: NA; cdr3_length: 22; cdr3_aa: CSVANGVEDRLAGALPYNEQFF; cdr3_nt: TGCAGCGTAGCAAACGGGGTGGAGGATCGACTAGCGGGAGCCCTTCCTTACAATGAGCAGTTCTTC
d_call: NA; j_call: TRBJ2-2; v_call: TRBV15; clone_size: NA; cdr3_length: 15; cdr3_aa: CATSRPGRTAGELFF; cdr3_nt: TGTGCCACCAGCAGACCGGGGAGGACCGCCGGGGAGCTGTTTTTT
d_call: NA; j_call: TRBJ1-1; v_call: TRBV10-1; clone_size: NA; cdr3_length: 12; cdr3_aa: CASGDSNTEAFF; cdr3_nt: TGCGCCAGCGGAGACTCGAACACTGAAGCTTTCTTT
d_call: TRBD1; j_call: TRBJ1-1; v_call: TRBV27; clone_size: NA; cdr3_length: 14; cdr3_aa: CASRLWGTGGEAFF; cdr3_nt: TGTGCCAGCAGATTATGGGGGACAGGGGGTGAAGCTTTCTTT
d_call: NA; j_call: TRBJ2-7; v_call: TRBV19; clone_size: NA; cdr3_length: 17; cdr3_aa: CASVPDRVEAVSYEQYF; cdr3_nt: TGTGCCAGCGTCCCGGACAGAGTCGAGGCGGTCTCCTACGAGCAGTACTTC
d_call: NA; j_call: TRBJ1-2; v_call: TRBV9; clone_size: NA; cdr3_length: 15; cdr3_aa: CASSPSYPRSYGYTF; cdr3_nt: TGTGCCAGCAGCCCTTCCTATCCGAGGAGCTATGGCTACACCTTC
d_call: NA; j_call: TRBJ2-1; v_call: TRBV27; clone_size: NA; cdr3_length: 19; cdr3_aa: CASSTKGVGREWAGNEQFF; cdr3_nt: TGTGCCAGCAGTACAAAGGGGGTGGGGCGGGAGTGGGCGGGGAATGAGCAGTTCTTC
d_call: NA; j_call: TRBJ2-3; v_call: TRBV7-2; clone_size: NA; cdr3_length: 13; cdr3_aa: CASSSLTLDTQYF; cdr3_nt: TGTGCCAGCAGCTCTCTTACATTGGATACGCAGTATTTT
d_call: TRBD1; j_call: TRBJ1-3; v_call: TRBV25-1; clone_size: NA; cdr3_length: 16; cdr3_aa: CASSYAGQGARGTIYF; cdr3_nt: TGTGCCAGCAGTTATGCAGGACAGGGGGCAAGGGGCACCATATATTTT
d_call: TRBD1; j_call: TRBJ1-2; v_call: TRBV7-2; clone_size: NA; cdr3_length: 15; cdr3_aa: CASSPVGTVIYGYTF; cdr3_nt: TGTGCCAGCAGCCCGGTGGGGACAGTTATATATGGCTACACCTTC
d_call: TRBD2; j_call: TRBJ2-7; v_call: TRBV4-1; clone_size: NA; cdr3_length: 17; cdr3_aa: CASSQGPEIAGLYEQYF; cdr3_nt: TGCGCCAGCAGCCAAGGACCCGAAATAGCGGGACTATACGAGCAGTACTTC
d_call: TRBD1; j_call: TRBJ2-6; v_call: TRBV9; clone_size: NA; cdr3_length: 17; cdr3_aa: CASGAGQGRTGANVLTF; cdr3_nt: TGTGCCAGCGGGGCGGGACAGGGGAGAACTGGGGCCAACGTCCTGACTTTC
d_call: NA; j_call: TRBJ1-4; v_call: TRBV9; clone_size: NA; cdr3_length: 14; cdr3_aa: CASSQRGIAEKLFF; cdr3_nt: TGTGCCAGCAGCCAGAGGGGGATCGCTGAAAAACTGTTTTTT
d_call: NA; j_call: TRBJ2-5; v_call: TRBV9; clone_size: NA; cdr3_length: 15; cdr3_aa: CASSPLGRGRETQYF; cdr3_nt: TGTGCCAGCAGCCCCTTGGGGAGAGGTAGGGAGACCCAGTACTTC
d_call: NA; j_call: TRBJ1-2; v_call: TRBV10-3; clone_size: NA; cdr3_length: 16; cdr3_aa: CAISDEKNRLSYGYTF; cdr3_nt: TGTGCCATCAGTGATGAGAAAAACAGGTTGAGCTATGGCTACACCTTC
d_call: TRBD1; j_call: TRBJ1-3; v_call: TRBV10-3; clone_size: once; cdr3_length: 15; cdr3_aa: CAISEQGLSGNTIYF; cdr3_nt: TGTGCCATCAGTGAACAGGGGCTTTCTGGAAACACCATATATTTT
d_call: NA; j_call: TRBJ2-7; v_call: TRBV19; clone_size: NA; cdr3_length: 15; cdr3_aa: CASSTWGQMAYEQYF; cdr3_nt: TGTGCCAGTAGTACTTGGGGGCAAATGGCCTACGAGCAGTACTTC
d_call: NA; j_call: TRBJ2-2; v_call: TRBV2; clone_size: once; cdr3_length: 15; cdr3_aa: CASSGDAVNTGELFF; cdr3_nt: TGTGCCAGCAGTGGAGACGCGGTTAACACCGGGGAGCTGTTTTTT
d_call: TRBD2; j_call: TRBJ2-7; v_call: TRBV11-3; clone_size: NA; cdr3_length: 16; cdr3_aa: CASSSGLAGDRYEQYF; cdr3_nt: TGTGCCAGCAGCTCGGGACTAGCGGGAGATCGGTACGAGCAGTACTTC
d_call: TRBD2; j_call: TRBJ2-3; v_call: TRBV27; clone_size: NA; cdr3_length: 15; cdr3_aa: CASTPAGVVPDTQYF; cdr3_nt: TGTGCCAGCACCCCAGCGGGGGTGGTTCCAGATACGCAGTATTTT
d_call: TRBD2; j_call: TRBJ2-3; v_call: TRBV5-8; clone_size: NA; cdr3_length: 15; cdr3_aa: CASSWSGGRTDTQYF; cdr3_nt: TGTGCCAGCAGCTGGAGCGGGGGTCGCACAGATACGCAGTATTTT
d_call: NA; j_call: TRBJ1-5; v_call: TRBV7-9; clone_size: NA; cdr3_length: 18; cdr3_aa: CASSPFTGGGTNNQPQHF; cdr3_nt: TGTGCCAGCAGCCCCTTTACGGGGGGGGGCACAAACAATCAGCCCCAGCATTTT
d_call: NA; j_call: TRBJ1-1; v_call: TRBV6-5; clone_size: NA; cdr3_length: 15; cdr3_aa: CASSYSIERGTEAFF; cdr3_nt: TGTGCCAGCAGTTACTCGATAGAGAGAGGGACTGAAGCTTTCTTT
d_call: TRBD1; j_call: TRBJ2-6; v_call: TRBV4-3; clone_size: NA; cdr3_length: 17; cdr3_aa: CASSLTTGGGGANVLTF; cdr3_nt: TGCGCCAGCAGTCTTACTACAGGGGGCGGTGGGGCCAACGTCCTGACTTTC
d_call: NA; j_call: TRBJ2-2; v_call: TRBV25-1; clone_size: NA; cdr3_length: 14; cdr3_aa: CASESGSNTGELFF; cdr3_nt: TGTGCCAGCGAAAGCGGCAGTAACACCGGGGAGCTGTTTTTT
d_call: NA; j_call: TRBJ1-1; v_call: TRBV25-1; clone_size: NA; cdr3_length: 16; cdr3_aa: CASSEPGLRANTEAFF; cdr3_nt: TGTGCCAGCAGTGAACCGGGACTGCGGGCGAACACTGAAGCTTTCTTT
d_call: TRBD2; j_call: TRBJ2-5; v_call: TRBV7-9; clone_size: NA; cdr3_length: 16; cdr3_aa: CASSLGTSGNQETQYF; cdr3_nt: TGTGCCAGCAGCTTGGGGACTAGCGGTAACCAAGAGACCCAGTACTTC
d_call: TRBD2; j_call: TRBJ2-1; v_call: TRBV25-1; clone_size: NA; cdr3_length: 16; cdr3_aa: CASSESGGRAYNEQFF; cdr3_nt: TGTGCCAGCAGTGAATCGGGGGGAAGGGCCTACAATGAGCAGTTCTTC
d_call: TRBD1; j_call: TRBJ2-7; v_call: TRBV6-5; clone_size: NA; cdr3_length: 15; cdr3_aa: CASSSQPGQGYEQYF; cdr3_nt: TGTGCCAGCAGTTCGCAGCCGGGACAGGGGTACGAGCAGTACTTC
d_call: NA; j_call: TRBJ2-7; v_call: TRBV7-9; clone_size: NA; cdr3_length: 12; cdr3_aa: CASSLGGSEQYF; cdr3_nt: TGTGCCAGCAGCTTAGGTGGCTCCGAGCAGTACTTC
d_call: NA; j_call: TRBJ2-5; v_call: TRBV11-2; clone_size: NA; cdr3_length: 14; cdr3_aa: CASSFISGQETQYF; cdr3_nt: TGTGCCAGCAGTTTTATAAGCGGCCAAGAGACCCAGTACTTC